This T cell receptor beta chain comes out of a study of cytomegalovirus exposure and HLA in healthy donors. Background on the study: Most genotyped donors, over 70% of about 400, had Caucasian-associated genetic ancestry.

The CDR3 length is 14 residues. The germline V gene encodes CDR1 SGHAT and CDR2 FQNNGV. The germline V and J ends were trimmed by 3 bases and 3 bases, with 12 bases remaining between them. A multiplex PCR was run with 60 Vbeta primers and 13 Jbeta primers. Data came from immunoSEQ multiplex PCR; TCRdb stores just in-frame clones and leaves some out. Among 150,000 to 200,000 clones, 82% were seen once, and the ten largest hold about 1.6%. The source of this sequence is a girl aged 10-17 years in good health and CMV-seropositive. V and J are TRBV11-2 and TRBJ2-7; the D is unclear. Sequencing used PBMCs. CDR3 sequence: CASSLVGLFYEQYF. CDR3 in DNA: TGTGCCAGCAGCTTGGTTGGCCTGTTCTACGAGCAGTACTTC.